This T cell receptor (beta chain) was sequenced for a study of T cells in Graves' hyperthyroidism and ophthalmopathy. This clonotype has a count of ten or more. The target antigen is unknown. Newly diagnosed hyperthyroidism, duration under 2 months, in patients aged 18 to 65. CDR1 and CDR2 (germline): MDHEN, SYDVKM. The CDR3 totals 15 residues. The germline V and J ends were trimmed by 6 bases and 4 bases, with 16 bases remaining between them. Researchers took RNA transcripts and amplified the TCR beta CDR3 regions from them. During a first-round RT-PCR of the TCR CDR3, the HTBI primer set was used. From the multiplex PCR reads, TCRdb called clonotypes with MiXCR, one entry per CDR3 protein. This table holds roughly 300,000 distinct CDR3 sequences, under 25% found once. Broader study findings: Blood also held most thyroid clonotypes expanded beyond 0.001. A median approximately 6.5 months before onset, the model predicted ophthalmopathy.

This TCR derives from a woman in her forties or fifties with Graves' hyperthyroidism. The genes are TRBV28 and TRBJ1-5; a possible D gene is TRBD1 (5 bases). Sequenced sample: blood. CDR3 loop: CASSRPGNKNQPQHF. In DNA form, the CDR3 reads TGTGCCAGCAGCCGCCCAGGGAATAAGAATCAGCCCCAGCATTTT.